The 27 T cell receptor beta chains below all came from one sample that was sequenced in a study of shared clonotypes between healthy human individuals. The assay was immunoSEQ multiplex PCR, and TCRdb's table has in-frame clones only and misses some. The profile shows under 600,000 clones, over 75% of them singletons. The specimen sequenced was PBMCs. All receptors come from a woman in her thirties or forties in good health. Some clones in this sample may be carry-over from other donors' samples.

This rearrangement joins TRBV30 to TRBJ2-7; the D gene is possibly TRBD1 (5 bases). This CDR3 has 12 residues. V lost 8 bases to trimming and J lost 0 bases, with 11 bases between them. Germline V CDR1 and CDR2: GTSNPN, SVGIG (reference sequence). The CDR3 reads CAVDSDSYEQYF. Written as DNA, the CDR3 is TGTGCCGTCGACAGTGACTCCTACGAGCAGTACTTC.

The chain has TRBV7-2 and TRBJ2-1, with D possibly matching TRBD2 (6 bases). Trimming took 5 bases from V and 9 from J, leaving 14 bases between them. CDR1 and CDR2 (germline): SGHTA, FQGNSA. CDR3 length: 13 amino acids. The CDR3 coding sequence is TGTGCCAGCAGCCCGAGATGGGGAGGTGAGCAGTTCTTC. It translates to CASSPRWGGEQFF.

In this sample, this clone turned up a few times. Here the CDR3 reads CATSRVGIQAFF. In DNA form, the CDR3 reads TGTGCCACCAGCAGAGTTGGAATCCAAGCTTTCTTT. The V gene is TRBV15, the J gene TRBJ1-1; no reliable D call. V dropped 1 base and J dropped 9 bases, with 9 bases sitting between them. Germline V CDR1 and CDR2: LNHNV, YYDKDF (reference sequence). The CDR3 is 12 amino acids.

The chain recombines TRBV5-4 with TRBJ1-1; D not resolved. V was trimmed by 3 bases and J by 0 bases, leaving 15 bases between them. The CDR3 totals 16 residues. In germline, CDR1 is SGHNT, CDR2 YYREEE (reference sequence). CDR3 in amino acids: CASSSGRKVMNTEAFF. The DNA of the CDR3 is TGTGCCAGCAGCTCTGGCAGGAAGGTCATGAACACTGAAGCTTTCTTT. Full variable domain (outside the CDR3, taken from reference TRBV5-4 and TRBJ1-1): ETGVTQSPTHLIKTRGQQVTLRCSSQSGHNTVSWYQQALGQGPQFIFQYYREEENGRGNFPPRFSGLQFPNYSSELNVNALELDDSALYLCASSSGRKVMNTEAFFGQGTRLTVV.

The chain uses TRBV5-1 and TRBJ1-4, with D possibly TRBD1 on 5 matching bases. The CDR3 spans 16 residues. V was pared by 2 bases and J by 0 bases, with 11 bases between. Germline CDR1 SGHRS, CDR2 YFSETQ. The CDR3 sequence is CASSLSGAATNEKLFF. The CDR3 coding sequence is TGCGCCAGCAGCTTAAGTGGGGCCGCAACTAATGAAAAACTGTTTTTT.

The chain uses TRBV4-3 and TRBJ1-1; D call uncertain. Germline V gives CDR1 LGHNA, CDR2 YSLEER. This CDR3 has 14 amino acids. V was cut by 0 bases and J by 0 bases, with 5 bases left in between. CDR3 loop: CASSQEEMNTEAFF. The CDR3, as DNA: TGCGCCAGCAGCCAAGAGGAAATGAACACTGAAGCTTTCTTT.

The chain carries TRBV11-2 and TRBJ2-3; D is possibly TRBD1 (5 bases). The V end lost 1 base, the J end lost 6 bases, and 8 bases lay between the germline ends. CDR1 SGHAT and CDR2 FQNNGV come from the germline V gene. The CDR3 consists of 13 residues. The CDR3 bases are TGTGCCAGCAGCTTAGTAGGGGTCGATACGCAGTATTTT. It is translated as CASSLVGVDTQYF.

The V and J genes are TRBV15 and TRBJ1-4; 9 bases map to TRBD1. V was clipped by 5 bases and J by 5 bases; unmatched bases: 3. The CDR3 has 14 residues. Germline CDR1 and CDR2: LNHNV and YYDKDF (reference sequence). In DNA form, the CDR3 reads TGTGCCACCAGCGGACAGGGGAAAAATGAAAAACTGTTTTTT. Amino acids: CATSGQGKNEKLFF.

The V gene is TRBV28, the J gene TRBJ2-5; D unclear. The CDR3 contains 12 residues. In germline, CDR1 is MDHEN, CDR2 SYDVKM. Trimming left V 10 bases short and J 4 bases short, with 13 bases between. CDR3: CATHNPVETQYF. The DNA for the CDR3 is TGTGCCACCCATAACCCCGTAGAGACCCAGTACTTC.

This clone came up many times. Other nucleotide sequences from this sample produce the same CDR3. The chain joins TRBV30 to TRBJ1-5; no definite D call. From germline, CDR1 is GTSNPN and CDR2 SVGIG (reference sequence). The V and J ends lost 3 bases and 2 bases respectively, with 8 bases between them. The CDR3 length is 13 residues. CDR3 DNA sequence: TGTGCCTGGAGCAACGGGGGCAATCAGCCCCAGCATTTT. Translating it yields CAWSNGGNQPQHF.

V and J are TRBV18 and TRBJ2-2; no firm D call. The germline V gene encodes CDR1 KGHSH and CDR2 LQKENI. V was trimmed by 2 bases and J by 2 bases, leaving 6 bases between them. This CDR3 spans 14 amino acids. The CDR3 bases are TGTGCCAGCTCACCAAACACTAACACCGGGGAGCTGTTTTTT. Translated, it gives CASSPNTNTGELFF.

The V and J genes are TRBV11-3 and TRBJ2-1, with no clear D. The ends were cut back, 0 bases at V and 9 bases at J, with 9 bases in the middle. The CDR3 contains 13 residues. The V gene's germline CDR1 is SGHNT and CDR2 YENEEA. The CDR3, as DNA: TGTGCCAGCAGCTTAGATTTGGTCGGTGAGCAGTTCTTC. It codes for CASSLDLVGEQFF.

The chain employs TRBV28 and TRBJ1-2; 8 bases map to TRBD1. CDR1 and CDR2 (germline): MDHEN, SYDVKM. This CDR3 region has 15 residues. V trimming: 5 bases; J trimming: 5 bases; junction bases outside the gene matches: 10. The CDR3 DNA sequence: TGTGCCAGCAGTACCACAGGGGGGCGGCCGTATGGCTACACCTTC. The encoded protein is CASSTTGGRPYGYTF.

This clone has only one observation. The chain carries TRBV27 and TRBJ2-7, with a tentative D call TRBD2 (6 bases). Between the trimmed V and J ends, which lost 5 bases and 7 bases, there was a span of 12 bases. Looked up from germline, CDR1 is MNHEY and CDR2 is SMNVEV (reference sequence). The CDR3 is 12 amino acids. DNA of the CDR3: TGTGCCAGCAGTGGTGGAGGGGATGAGCAGTACTTC. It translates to CASSGGGDEQYF.

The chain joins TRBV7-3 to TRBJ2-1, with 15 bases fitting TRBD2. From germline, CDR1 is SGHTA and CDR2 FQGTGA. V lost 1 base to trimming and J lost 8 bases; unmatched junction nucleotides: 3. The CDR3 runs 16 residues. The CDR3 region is CASSLSGLAGGYEQFF. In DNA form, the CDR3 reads TGTGCCAGCAGCTTAAGTGGACTAGCGGGAGGGTATGAGCAGTTCTTC.

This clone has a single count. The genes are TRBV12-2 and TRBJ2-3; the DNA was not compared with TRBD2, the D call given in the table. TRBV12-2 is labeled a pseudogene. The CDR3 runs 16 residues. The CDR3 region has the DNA TGTGCAATCCCGGGACTAGCGGAAACTAGCACAGATACGCAGTATTTT. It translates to CAIPGLAETSTDTQYF.

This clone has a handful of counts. The CDR3 spells CASSPGQGAGVGELFF. CDR3 sequence (DNA): TGCGCCAGCAGCCCCGGACAGGGGGCTGGTGTCGGGGAGCTGTTTTTT. This chain connects TRBV4-3 to TRBJ2-2, with TRBD1 matching 11 bases. This CDR3 is 16 amino acids long. Looked up from germline, CDR1 is LGHNA and CDR2 is YSLEER. V lost 4 bases, J lost 7 bases, and 8 bases stayed unmatched.

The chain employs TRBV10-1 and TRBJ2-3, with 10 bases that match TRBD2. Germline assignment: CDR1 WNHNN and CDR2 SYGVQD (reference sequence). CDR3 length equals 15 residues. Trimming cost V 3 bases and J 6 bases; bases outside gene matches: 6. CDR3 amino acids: CASSDVASGSDTQYF. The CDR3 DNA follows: TGCGCCAGCAGTGATGTGGCTAGCGGGAGTGATACGCAGTATTTT.

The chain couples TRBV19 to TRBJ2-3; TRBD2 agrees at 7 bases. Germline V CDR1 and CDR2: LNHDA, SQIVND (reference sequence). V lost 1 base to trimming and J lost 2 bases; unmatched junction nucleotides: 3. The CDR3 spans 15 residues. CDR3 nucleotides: TGTGCCAGTAGTATAGGAGCGGGAACCACAGATACGCAGTATTTT. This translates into CASSIGAGTTDTQYF.

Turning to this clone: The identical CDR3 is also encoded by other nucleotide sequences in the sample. The CDR3 DNA reads TGTGCCCACAGTAGCAATCAGCCCCAGCATTTT. Amino acids: CAHSSNQPQHF. The rearrangement joins TRBV28 to TRBJ1-5; no reliable D call. Trimming pared 11 bases from V and 0 bases from J, leaving 5 bases between. The CDR3 loop spans 11 amino acids. The germline V gene has CDR1 MDHEN and CDR2 SYDVKM.

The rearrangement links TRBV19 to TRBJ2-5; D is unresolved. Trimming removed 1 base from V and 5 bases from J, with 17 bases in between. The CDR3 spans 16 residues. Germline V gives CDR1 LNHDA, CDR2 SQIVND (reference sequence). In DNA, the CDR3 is TGTGCCAGTAGTATAGGCAGGAACAGCGCCGGGGAGACCCAGTACTTC. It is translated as CASSIGRNSAGETQYF.

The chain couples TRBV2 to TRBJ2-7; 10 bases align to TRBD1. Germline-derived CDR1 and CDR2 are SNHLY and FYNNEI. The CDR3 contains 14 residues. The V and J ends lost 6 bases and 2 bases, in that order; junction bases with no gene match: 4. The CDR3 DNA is TGTGCCAGCAGACGACAGGGGGCTACCTACGAGCAGTACTTC. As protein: CASRRQGATYEQYF.

For the CDR3, the DNA is TGTGCCAGCATCAGGGGTAACGGAGAGACCCAGTACTTC. It specifies CASIRGNGETQYF. The genes are TRBV2 and TRBJ2-5; tentative D call: TRBD1 (6 bases). The CDR3 has 13 residues. Germline CDR1 and CDR2: SNHLY and FYNNEI. Between the trimmed V and J ends, which lost 7 bases and 4 bases, there was a span of 13 bases.

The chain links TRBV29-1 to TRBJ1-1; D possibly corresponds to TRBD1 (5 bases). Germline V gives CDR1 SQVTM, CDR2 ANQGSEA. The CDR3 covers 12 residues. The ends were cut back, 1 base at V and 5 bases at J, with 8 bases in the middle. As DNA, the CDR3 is TGCAGCGTTGAAGCGGGGGGGACTGAAGCTTTCTTT. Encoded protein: CSVEAGGTEAFF.

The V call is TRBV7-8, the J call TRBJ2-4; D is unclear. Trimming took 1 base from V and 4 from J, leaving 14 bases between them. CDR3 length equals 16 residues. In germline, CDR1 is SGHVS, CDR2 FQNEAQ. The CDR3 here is CASSLEVWVRKNIQYF. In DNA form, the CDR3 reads TGTGCCAGCAGCTTAGAGGTCTGGGTCAGGAAAAACATTCAGTACTTC.

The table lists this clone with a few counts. The CDR3 DNA is TGCGCCAGCAGCCAAGGGAACCGACTGAGCGGTCCAACTGAAGCTTTCTTT. Its protein product is CASSQGNRLSGPTEAFF. The chain couples TRBV4-1 to TRBJ1-1; D remains ambiguous. This CDR3 has 17 residues. The V and J ends lost 1 base and 5 bases respectively, with 20 bases between them. Per germline, CDR1 MGHRA and CDR2 YSYEKL.

CDR3 sequence reads: CASSSKQGNGKTEAFF. CDR3 nucleotides: TGTGCCAGCAGCTCCAAACAGGGGAATGGTAAGACTGAAGCTTTCTTT. The chain combines TRBV9 with TRBJ1-1, with TRBD1 matching 7 bases. The trim removed 4 bases at V and 5 bases at J, leaving 14 bases unmatched. This CDR3 is built from 16 residues. Germline values: CDR1 SGDLS, CDR2 YYNGEE.